Listed below are T cell receptor beta chains from one sample, sequenced in a study of PD-L1 blockade in urothelial cancer. The data were produced by immunoSEQ multiplex PCR, yet TCRdb's version contains in-frame clones alone and is incomplete. The data show 32,000 or so clones, with 84% seen just once and about 15% held by the top ten. The source material was PBMCs, sampled around atezolizumab (anti-PD-L1) treatment. The receptor set was obtained from a man aged 60 to 69 with urothelial cancer. CDR3s include the opening cysteine and the closing phenylalanine or tryptophan. D genes are given only for firm matches.

v_gene | d_gene | CDR3aa
TRBV7-9 | - | CASSLQGTGNTEAFF
TRBV5-1 | TRBD2 | CASAGGTLTDTQYF
TRBV7-3 | TRBD2 | CASSSIAGAYNEQFF
TRBV21-1 | - | CASSKVRDRGLEETQYF
TRBV29-1 | - | CSVRVVPRRDTDTQYF
TRBV15 | TRBD1 | CATRIDRVSGNTIYF
TRBV9 | - | CASSETWDINYEQYF
TRBV5-4 | - | CASSADRGIYEQYF
TRBV2 | TRBD2 | CASRQGLAGQETQYF
TRBV5-6 | - | CASSLAGKPDTQYF
TRBV5-6 | TRBD2 | CASSLGLASGELFF
TRBV6-5 | - | CASSYSNGRDTEAFF
TRBV5-1 | - | CASSQNRVGNIQYF
TRBV2 | TRBD1 | CASRGGQGNTGELFF
TRBV18 | TRBD2 | CTSSQLAGVETGELFF
TRBV7-3 | TRBD2 | CASSPGASGSRAYEQYF
TRBV5-4 | TRBD2 | CASSRGLAGADTGELFF
TRBV5-4 | - | CASSRRVQGGAGELFF
TRBV7-6 | TRBD2 | CASSLVTSGRAYNEQFF
TRBV6-9 | - | CASSYSRVREQYF
TRBV28 | TRBD1 | CASSPQQGAGETQYF
TRBV7-2 | - | CASSLKGRRAPNEKLFF
TRBV2 | TRBD1 | CASSRDRGINEQFF
TRBV28 | - | CASSLIGGGGYTF
TRBV7-3 | - | CASSSGSASSYNEQFF
TRBV11-2 | TRBD1 | CASSLWRTGAEKLFF
TRBV11-2 | TRBD2 | CASSLGLAGSRSTDTQYF
TRBV5-5 | TRBD1 | CASSWTPGQGNQPQHF
TRBV29-1 | - | CSARLMADTIYF
TRBV20-1 | - | CSARQERKLFF
TRBV5-6 | - | CASSPPWGPGSYEQYF
TRBV18 | - | CASSRGISNQPQHF
TRBV6-4 | - | CASSDSGPPDTEAFF
TRBV28 | TRBD2 | CASGTSGRVTGELFF
TRBV19 | - | CASSKELPREKLFF
TRBV28 | - | CASSRGMNTEAFF
TRBV5-6 | - | CASSLVLEYGYTF
TRBV10-3 | - | CAIREEGVITEAFF
TRBV7-2 | TRBD1 | CASSYRGRGTEAFF
TRBV9 | - | CASSARPGQFNPETQYF
TRBV18 | TRBD2 | CASSRGLAGEYEQYF
TRBV9 | TRBD1 | CASSLQDRNSGNTIYF
TRBV6-5 | TRBD1 | CASRRQGESTEAFF
TRBV11-1 | - | CASSLRQPQNEQFF
TRBV7-2 | TRBD1 | CASSVVGQLNTEAFF
TRBV5-4 | - | CASSTAGRGNTIYF
TRBV7-2 | TRBD2 | CATTPRLAGSELFF
TRBV7-9 | - | CASSSFRDTNGYTF
TRBV27 | - | CASSFVRGAKLFF
TRBV7-2 | - | CASSGQLMNTEAFF
TRBV5-4 | TRBD2 | CASNPGLAGFNEQFF
TRBV5-1 | - | CASSLTHGDTDTIYF
TRBV19 | - | CASSIQGLNYEQYF
TRBV7-9 | TRBD1 | CASSRLSGTGTNEKLFF
TRBV19 | - | CASSPGGIPTDTQYF
TRBV19 | TRBD2 | CASSIGIVGGSDTQYF
TRBV6-5 | TRBD1 | CASSKGQIQETQYF
TRBV19 | TRBD1 | CASSITGGGYEQYF